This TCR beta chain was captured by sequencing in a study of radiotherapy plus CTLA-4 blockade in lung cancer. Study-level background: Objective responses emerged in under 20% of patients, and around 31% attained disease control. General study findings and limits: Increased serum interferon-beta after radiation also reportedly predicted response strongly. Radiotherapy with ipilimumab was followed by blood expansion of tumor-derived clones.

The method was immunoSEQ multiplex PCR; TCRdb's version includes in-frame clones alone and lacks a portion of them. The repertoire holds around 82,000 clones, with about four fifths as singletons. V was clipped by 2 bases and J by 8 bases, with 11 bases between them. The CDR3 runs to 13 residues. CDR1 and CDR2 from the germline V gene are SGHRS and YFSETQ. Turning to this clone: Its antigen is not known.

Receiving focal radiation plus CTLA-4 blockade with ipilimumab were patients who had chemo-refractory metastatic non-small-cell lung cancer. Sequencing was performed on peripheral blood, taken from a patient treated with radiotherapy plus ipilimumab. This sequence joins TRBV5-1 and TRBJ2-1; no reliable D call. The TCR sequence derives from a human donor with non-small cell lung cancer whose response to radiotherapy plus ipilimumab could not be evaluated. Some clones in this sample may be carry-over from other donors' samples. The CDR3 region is CASSLEFAHEQFF. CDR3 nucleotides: TGCGCCAGCAGCTTAGAGTTCGCCCATGAGCAGTTCTTC.